This TCR beta chain was identified during a study of somatic mutations in cytotoxic T cells in rheumatoid arthritis. This CDR3 contains 15 residues. CDR1 SGHVS and CDR2 FNYEAQ come from the germline V gene. The V gene lost 5 bases and the J gene lost 0 bases, with 13 bases spanning the gap. TCRdb keeps only in-frame clones here, not all; method: immunoSEQ multiplex PCR. Counted here are approximately 9,600 clones, around 81% occurring once; the ten biggest clones make up roughly 8%. The TCR was taken from an adult with rheumatoid arthritis. The sample comprised CD8+ T cells sorted from blood. The chain has TRBV7-6 and TRBJ1-1, with D tentatively TRBD1 (5 bases). The CDR3 region is CASSAGGGMNTEAFF. The CDR3 DNA reads TGTGCCAGCAGCGCTGGGGGGGGGATGAACACTGAAGCTTTCTTT.